Listed here are 19 T cell receptor beta chains from one sample, sequenced in a study of CD8 T cells in ankylosing spondylitis. Each CDR3 protein gets one entry after TCRdb re-called the 5' RACE reads with MiXCR. The profile covers roughly 97,000 distinct CDR3 sequences, with about 8.3% appearing a single time and 9.9% taken by the ten largest. Sequencing was carried out using blood, either unsorted or a sorted T cell fraction (not recorded which). The receptors were gathered from a male donor with ankylosing spondylitis or in good health (not recorded which).

This clonotype was picked up many times. The chain carries TRBV20-1 and TRBJ2-7; D remains unclear. Deletions cut 1 base from V and 6 bases from J, with 4 bases between. The germline V gene has CDR1 DFQATT and CDR2 SNEGSKA (reference sequence). This CDR3 is built from 10 residues. In nucleotides, the CDR3 is TGCAGTGCTAGAGTCATCGAGCAGTACTTC. Translating it yields CSARVIEQYF.

This clonotype has a count of ten or more. The rearrangement links TRBV11-2 to TRBJ2-7; D is unresolved. Looked up from germline, CDR1 is SGHAT and CDR2 is FQNNGV. The CDR3 loop spans 10 amino acids. Deletions cut 4 bases from V and 5 bases from J, with 3 bases between. CDR3 DNA sequence: TGTGCCAGCAGCTACCACGAGCAGTACTTC. Protein sequence: CASSYHEQYF.

This clonotype was observed many times. J is TRBJ1-2 and V is TRBV12-3 or TRBV12-4, with D perhaps matching TRBD1 (5 bases). The CDR3 runs 13 residues. Between the trimmed V and J ends, which lost 3 bases and 6 bases, there was a span of 11 bases. In DNA, the CDR3 is TGTGCCAGCAGTTTCTTCCAGGGCGATGGCTACACCTTC. Protein: CASSFFQGDGYTF.

This clonotype has more than one count but fewer than ten. This rearrangement joins TRBV3-1 to TRBJ2-1; D unclear. Trimming shortened V by 1 base and J by 1 base, and 8 bases separated the two germline ends. The CDR3 is made up of 15 amino acids. From germline, CDR1 is LGHDT and CDR2 YNNKEL (reference sequence). For the CDR3, the DNA is TGTGCCAGCAGCCAAGTAAGTCCGTCCTACAATGAGCAGTTCTTC. Its translation is CASSQVSPSYNEQFF.

The rearrangement links TRBV20-1 to TRBJ2-7, with 7 bases aligning to TRBD1. Germline lookup yields CDR1 DFQATT and CDR2 SNEGSKA (reference sequence). V was clipped by 3 bases and J by 4 bases; unmatched bases: 12. The CDR3 spans 15 residues. The CDR3 spells CSARTDRVGTYEQYF. Written as DNA, the CDR3 is TGCAGTGCTAGGACCGACAGGGTGGGAACTTACGAGCAGTACTTC.

This clonotype was seen ten or more times. This CDR3 is CSARDVGNQPQHF. The DNA for the CDR3 is TGCAGTGCTAGAGACGTAGGCAATCAGCCCCAGCATTTT. This sequence joins TRBV20-1 and TRBJ1-5; D gene unclear. V gave up 0 bases and J gave up 2 bases, with 5 bases separating them. This CDR3 contains 13 residues. CDR1 and CDR2 from the germline V gene are DFQATT and SNEGSKA (reference sequence).

This clonotype has a count of ten or more. J is TRBJ1-2 and V is TRBV6-5; a weak D match, TRBD1 (5 bases). CDR1 MNHEY and CDR2 SVGAGI come from the germline V gene. Trimming left V 2 bases short and J 2 bases short, with 15 bases between. The CDR3 spans 16 residues. CDR3 loop: CASSYPQPGRNYGYTF. The CDR3 bases are TGTGCCAGCAGTTACCCACAACCGGGACGGAACTATGGCTACACCTTC.

The table lists this clonotype with a few counts. This chain joins TRBV4-3 and TRBJ2-1, with D possibly matching TRBD1 (6 bases). The CDR3 sequence is 16 residues long. Trimming stripped 5 bases from V and 6 bases from J, with 20 bases between. Per the germline V gene, CDR1 is LGHNA and CDR2 is YSLEER. The CDR3 loop is CASSKGVLQGGNEQFF. CDR3 nucleotide sequence: TGCGCCAGCAGCAAAGGGGTATTACAGGGTGGCAATGAGCAGTTCTTC.

This clonotype was observed many times. J is TRBJ2-1 and V is TRBV12-3 or TRBV12-4; D unresolved. This CDR3 has 12 amino acids. The germline V and J ends were trimmed by 4 bases and 8 bases, with 9 bases remaining between them. DNA for the CDR3: TGTGCCAGCAGTTCGGGCGCCCATGAGCAGTTCTTC. Encoded protein: CASSSGAHEQFF.

CDR3 nucleotides: TGCGCCAGCAGTTTTGGACAGCGCGTGACCTACGAGCAGTACTTC. As protein: CASSFGQRVTYEQYF. V gene TRBV4-3 combines with J gene TRBJ2-7, with D tentatively TRBD1 (6 bases). Trimming stripped 6 bases from V and 2 bases from J, with 17 bases between. Germline V CDR1 and CDR2: LGHNA, YSLEER. The CDR3 is 15 amino acids.

This clonotype was seen repeatedly, ten times or more. This chain joins TRBV5-1 and TRBJ2-1; D is perhaps TRBD1 (5 bases). CDR3 length: 12 amino acids. Germline-derived CDR1 and CDR2 are SGHRS and YFSETQ. Trimming removed 6 bases from V and 6 bases from J, with 10 bases in between. In DNA form, the CDR3 reads TGCGCCAGCAATCGACAGCCCAATGAGCAGTTCTTC. This encodes CASNRQPNEQFF.

This clonotype was detected a few times. The J gene is TRBJ1-1, the V gene TRBV5-1; 7 bases are shared with TRBD1. Germline CDR1 reads SGHRS; CDR2 reads YFSETQ. The length of the CDR3 is 14 residues. J lost 7 bases, V lost 0 bases, and 6 bases had no gene match. CDR3 nucleotide sequence: TGCGCCAGCAGCTTGGGACAGGGTTCGGTTGAAGCTTTCTTT. Translating gives CASSLGQGSVEAFF.

This clonotype was counted at least ten times. The V and J genes are TRBV18 and TRBJ2-7, with 7 bases matching TRBD1. Germline V CDR1 and CDR2: KGHSH, LQKENI. Unmatched junction bases numbered 4, after V lost 3 bases and J lost 2 bases. This CDR3 has 14 amino acids. The DNA of the CDR3 is TGTGCCAGCTCACCCCGACAGGGACCCTACGAGCAGTACTTC. Residues: CASSPRQGPYEQYF.

Ten or more counts support this clonotype. The chain is built from TRBV5-1 and TRBJ2-7, with 7 bases aligning to TRBD1. The CDR3 is 11 amino acids. Germline CDR1 and CDR2: SGHRS and YFSETQ. Here the CDR3 reads CSPTGPGEQYF. DNA of the CDR3: TGCTCCCCGACAGGGCCGGGTGAGCAGTACTTC.

Ten or more counts support this clonotype. The V call is TRBV29-1, the J call TRBJ2-7; D is unclear. The CDR3 length is 11 residues. Trimming removed 5 bases from V and 2 bases from J, with 7 bases in between. CDR1 is SQVTM, CDR2 ANQGSEA, per germline. CDR3 DNA sequence: TGCAGCGTTACAGAGGCCTACGAGCAGTACTTC. Translated: CSVTEAYEQYF.

This clonotype was counted many times. V and J are TRBV29-1 and TRBJ2-5; 10 nucleotides match TRBD1. The CDR3 covers 15 residues. Per germline, CDR1 SQVTM and CDR2 ANQGSEA. The J segment lost 5 bases and the V segment lost 3 bases, leaving 9 bases of the junction unmatched. The DNA of the CDR3 is TGCAGCGTTGACCTCCGGGACAGGGGAACCGAGACCCAGTACTTC. Translating gives CSVDLRDRGTETQYF.

This clonotype was observed at least ten times. V and J are TRBV20-1 and TRBJ2-7; D remains unclear. With 6 bases removed from V and 8 bases from J, the gap between germline ends came to 11 bases. CDR1 DFQATT and CDR2 SNEGSKA come from the germline V gene (reference sequence). The CDR3 runs 10 residues. The CDR3 nucleotides read TGCAGTGCCGTTAACGGAAAGCAGTACTTC. It translates to CSAVNGKQYF.

A note on this clonotype: A much larger clone lies one base from this, so it may be a read error. The chain links TRBV5-6 to TRBJ2-2; D ambiguous. CDR1 and CDR2 from the germline V gene are SGHDT and YYEEEE. This CDR3 has 16 amino acids. The CDR3 DNA reads TGTGCCAGCAGCGGACGGATAGCTATGAACGCCGGGGAGCTGTTTTTT. It is translated as CASSGRIAMNAGELFF. The complete variable domain, with remaining parts taken from reference TRBV5-6 and TRBJ2-2, reads DAGVTQSPTHLIKTRGQQVTLRCSPKSGHDTVSWYQQALGQGPQFIFQYYEEEERQRGNFPDRFSGHQFPNYSSELNVNALLLGDSALYLCASSGRIAMNAGELFFGEGSRLTVL.

The chain is built from TRBV5-4 and TRBJ2-5; D is unresolved. The V gene's germline CDR1 is SGHNT and CDR2 YYREEE (reference sequence). Trimming left V 1 base short and J 7 bases short, with 8 bases between. The CDR3 sequence is 12 residues long. The CDR3 nucleotides are TGTGCCAGCAGCTTGCCCGTCGGGACCCAGTACTTC. As protein: CASSLPVGTQYF.